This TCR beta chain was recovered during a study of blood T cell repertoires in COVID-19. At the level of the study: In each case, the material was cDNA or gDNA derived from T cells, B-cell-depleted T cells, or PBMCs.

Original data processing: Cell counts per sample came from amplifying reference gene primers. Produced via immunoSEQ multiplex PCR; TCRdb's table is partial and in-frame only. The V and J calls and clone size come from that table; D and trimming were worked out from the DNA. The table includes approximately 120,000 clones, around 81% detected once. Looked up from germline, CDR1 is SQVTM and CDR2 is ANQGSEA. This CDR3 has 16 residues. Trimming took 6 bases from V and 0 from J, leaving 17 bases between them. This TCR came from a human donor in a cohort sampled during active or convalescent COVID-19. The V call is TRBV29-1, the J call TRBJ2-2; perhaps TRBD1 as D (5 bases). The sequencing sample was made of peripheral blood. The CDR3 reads CSVRKGHAANTGELFF. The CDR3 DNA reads TGCAGCGTGCGGAAGGGGCACGCGGCGAACACCGGGGAGCTGTTTTTT.